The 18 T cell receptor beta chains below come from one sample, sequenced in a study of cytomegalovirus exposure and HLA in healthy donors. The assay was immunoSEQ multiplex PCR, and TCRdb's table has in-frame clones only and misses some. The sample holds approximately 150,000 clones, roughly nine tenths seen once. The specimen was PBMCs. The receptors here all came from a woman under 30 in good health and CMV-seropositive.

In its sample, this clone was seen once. The CDR3 DNA is TGTGCCAGCAGGGACGGGACGGGGGGCAATCAGCCCCAGCATTTT. Protein: CASRDGTGGNQPQHF. The V and J genes are TRBV2 and TRBJ1-5; the D gene is possibly TRBD1 (5 bases). Trimming cost V 6 bases and J 2 bases, with 14 bases left between them. The CDR3 runs to 15 residues. Germline lookup yields CDR1 SNHLY and CDR2 FYNNEI. The entire variable domain, with the rest obtained from reference TRBV2 and TRBJ1-5, is as follows: EPEVTQTPSHQVTQMGQEVILRCVPISNHLYFYWYRQILGQKVEFLVSFYNNEISEKSEIFDDQFSVERPDGSNFTLKIRSTKLEDSAMYFCASRDGTGGNQPQHFGDGTRLSIL.

The CDR3 spells CASSKSSPQRAEALAKNIQYF. In DNA form, the CDR3 reads TGTGCCAGCAGCAAAAGTTCTCCGCAAAGGGCGGAGGCATTAGCCAAAAACATTCAGTACTTC. V is TRBV21-1 and J is TRBJ2-4; the DNA was not compared with TRBD2, the D call given in the table. TRBV21-1 constitutes a pseudogene. The CDR3 consists of 21 residues.

CDR3 in DNA: TGTGCCAGCAGCTCAGGGGTAGGCACTGAAGCTTTCTTT. Residues: CASSSGVGTEAFF. The chain couples TRBV7-6 to TRBJ1-1; tentatively, D is TRBD1 (6 bases). Germline CDR1 is SGHVS and CDR2 is FNYEAQ. The V end was cut by 4 bases, the J end by 4 bases, with 10 bases between. This CDR3 is 13 amino acids long.

Written as DNA, the CDR3 is TGTGCCATCAGAACTCAGGCCGATTCAGCTGGCTACACCTTC. Residues: CAIRTQADSAGYTF. The rearrangement links TRBV10-3 to TRBJ1-2; D gene uncertain. The germline V gene has CDR1 ENHRY and CDR2 SYGVKD. Trimming took off 6 bases at V and 7 bases at J, with 18 bases between the two ends. CDR3 length equals 14 residues.

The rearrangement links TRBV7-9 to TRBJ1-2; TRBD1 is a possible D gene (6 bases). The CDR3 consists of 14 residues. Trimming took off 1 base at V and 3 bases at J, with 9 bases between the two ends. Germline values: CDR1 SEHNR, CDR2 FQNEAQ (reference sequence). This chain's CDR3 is CASSLDWTDYGYTF. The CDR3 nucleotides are TGTGCCAGCAGCTTAGATTGGACAGACTATGGCTACACCTTC.

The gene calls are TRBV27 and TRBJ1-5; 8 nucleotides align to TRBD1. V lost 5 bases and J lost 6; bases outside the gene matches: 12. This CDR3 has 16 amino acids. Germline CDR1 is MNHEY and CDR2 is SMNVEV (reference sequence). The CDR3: CASSPSRGQGGQPQHF. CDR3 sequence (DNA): TGTGCCAGCAGTCCAAGTAGAGGACAGGGCGGTCAGCCCCAGCATTTT.

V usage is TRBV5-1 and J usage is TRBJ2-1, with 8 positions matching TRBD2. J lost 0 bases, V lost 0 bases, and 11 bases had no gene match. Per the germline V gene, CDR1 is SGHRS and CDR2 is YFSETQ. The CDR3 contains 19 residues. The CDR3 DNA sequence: TGCGCCAGCAGCTTGGATCCGTCTAGCGGGCGCGTCTCCTACAATGAGCAGTTCTTC. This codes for CASSLDPSSGRVSYNEQFF.

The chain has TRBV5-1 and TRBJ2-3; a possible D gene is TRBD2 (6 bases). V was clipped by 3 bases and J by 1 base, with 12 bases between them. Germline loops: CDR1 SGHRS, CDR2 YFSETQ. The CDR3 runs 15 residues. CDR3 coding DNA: TGCGCCAGCAGCTCGGGGGAACTCGGCACAGATACGCAGTATTTT. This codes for CASSSGELGTDTQYF.

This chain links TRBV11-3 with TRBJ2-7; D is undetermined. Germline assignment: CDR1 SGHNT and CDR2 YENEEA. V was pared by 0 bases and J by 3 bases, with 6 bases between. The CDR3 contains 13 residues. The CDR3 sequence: CASSLEPGYEQYF. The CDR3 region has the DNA TGTGCCAGCAGCTTAGAACCAGGCTACGAGCAGTACTTC.

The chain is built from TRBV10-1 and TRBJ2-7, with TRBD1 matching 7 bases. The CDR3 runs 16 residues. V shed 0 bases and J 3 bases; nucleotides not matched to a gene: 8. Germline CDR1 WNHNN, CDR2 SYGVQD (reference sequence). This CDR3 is CASSESRPTGFYEQYF. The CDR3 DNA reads TGCGCCAGCAGTGAGTCGCGACCGACAGGGTTCTACGAGCAGTACTTC.

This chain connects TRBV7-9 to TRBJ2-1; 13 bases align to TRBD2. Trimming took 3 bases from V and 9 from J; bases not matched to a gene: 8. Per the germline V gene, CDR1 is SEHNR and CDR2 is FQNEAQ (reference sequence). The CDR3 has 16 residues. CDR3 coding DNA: TGTGCCAGCAGCTTGCCGGGACTAGCGGGAAGAGGTGAGCAGTTCTTC. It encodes CASSLPGLAGRGEQFF.

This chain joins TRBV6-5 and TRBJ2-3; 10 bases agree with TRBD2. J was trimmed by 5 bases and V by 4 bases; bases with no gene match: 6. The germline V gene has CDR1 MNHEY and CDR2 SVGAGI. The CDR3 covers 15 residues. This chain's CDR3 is CASSSVAGGKDTQYF. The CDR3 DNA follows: TGTGCCAGCAGTTCCGTAGCGGGAGGTAAAGATACGCAGTATTTT.

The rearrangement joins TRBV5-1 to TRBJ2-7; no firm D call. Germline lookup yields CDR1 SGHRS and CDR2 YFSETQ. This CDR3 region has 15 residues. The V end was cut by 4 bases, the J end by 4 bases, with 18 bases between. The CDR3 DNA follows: TGCGCCAGCAGCACCTCCCCGGGTCCCTGGTACGAGCAGTACTTC. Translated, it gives CASSTSPGPWYEQYF.

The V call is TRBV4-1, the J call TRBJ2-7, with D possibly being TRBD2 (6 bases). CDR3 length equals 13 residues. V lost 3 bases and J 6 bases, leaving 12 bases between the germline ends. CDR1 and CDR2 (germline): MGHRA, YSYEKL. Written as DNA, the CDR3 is TGCGCCAGCAGCCAGGGAGAGGGAGGCGAGCAGTACTTC. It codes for CASSQGEGGEQYF.

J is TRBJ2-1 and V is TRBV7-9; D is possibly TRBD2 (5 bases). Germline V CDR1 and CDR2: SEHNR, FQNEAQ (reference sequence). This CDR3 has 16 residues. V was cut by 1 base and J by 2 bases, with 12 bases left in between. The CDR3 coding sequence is TGTGCCAGCAGCTTAGTTGCTGCGGGCACCTACAATGAGCAGTTCTTC. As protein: CASSLVAAGTYNEQFF.

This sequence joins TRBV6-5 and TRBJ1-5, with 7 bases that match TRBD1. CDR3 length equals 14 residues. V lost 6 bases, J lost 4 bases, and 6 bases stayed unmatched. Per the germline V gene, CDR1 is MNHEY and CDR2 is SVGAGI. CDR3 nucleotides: TGTGCCAGCAGAGCTGGGACAGCTAATCAGCCCCAGCATTTT. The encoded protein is CASRAGTANQPQHF.

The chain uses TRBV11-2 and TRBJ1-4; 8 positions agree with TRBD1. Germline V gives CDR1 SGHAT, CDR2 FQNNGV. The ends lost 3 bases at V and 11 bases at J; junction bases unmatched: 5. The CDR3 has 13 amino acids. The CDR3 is CASSFTGGGKLFF. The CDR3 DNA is TGTGCCAGCAGCTTTACAGGGGGTGGGAAACTGTTTTTT.

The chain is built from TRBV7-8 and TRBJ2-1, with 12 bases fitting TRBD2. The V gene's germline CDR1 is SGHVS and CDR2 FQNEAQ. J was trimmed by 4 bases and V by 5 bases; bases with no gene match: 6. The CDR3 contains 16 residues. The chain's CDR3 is CASSPLLAGGYNEQFF. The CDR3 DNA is TGTGCCAGCAGCCCCCTCCTAGCGGGAGGGTACAATGAGCAGTTCTTC.